A selection of T cell receptor beta chains follows, all from one sample in a study of cytomegalovirus exposure and HLA in healthy donors. The method was immunoSEQ multiplex PCR; TCRdb's version includes in-frame clones alone and lacks a portion of them. The sample lists some 130,000 clones, roughly 76% occurring once. Sequenced material: PBMCs. The receptors were sampled from a woman aged 40 to 50 in good health and CMV-seronegative. Each CDR3 is given with its conserved first and last residue. A D gene is named only where the DNA matches it firmly. Rows may omit the clone size; those that give it use once, few, many or a size class.

.,TRBD2,TRBJ2-7,TRBV2,TGTGCCACCACGGATGCGGGGGGCGGCGGGCAGTACTTC,CATTDAGGGGQYF
.,.,TRBJ1-2,TRBV13,TGTGCCAGCAGATTTGGGGGGTCTAACTATGGCTACACCTTC,CASRFGGSNYGYTF
.,TRBD1,TRBJ2-3,TRBV27,TGTGCCAGCAGTTCGTTCCGGGACAGGATTAGCACAGATACGCAGTATTTT,CASSSFRDRISTDTQYF
.,.,TRBJ2-2,TRBV2,TGTGCCAGCAGTGACAGGCTATACACCGGGGAGCTGTTTTTT,CASSDRLYTGELFF
.,.,TRBJ1-6,TRBV5-4,TGTGCCAGCAGTCCCCTTTTGAATTCACCCCTCCACTTT,CASSPLLNSPLHF
.,TRBD1,TRBJ1-1,TRBV6-6,TGTGCCAGTAGGGGGCCGAACACTGAAGCTTTCTTT,CASRGPNTEAFF
few,.,TRBJ1-5,TRBV6-1,TGTGCCAGCTCCACAGACGGTTATCAGCCCCAGCATTTT,CASSTDGYQPQHF
once,.,TRBJ2-3,TRBV5-6,TGTGCCAGCAGCTTCCTGAGGAAAGACAGAGATACGCAGTATTTT,CASSFLRKDRDTQYF
.,.,TRBJ2-7,TRBV6-5,TGTGCCAGCAGTTACCAACAGGGACCGTCCGAGCAGTACTTC,CASSYQQGPSEQYF
.,.,TRBJ2-1,TRBV18,TGTGCCAGCTCACCATTAGCGGATAGCTCCTACAATGAGCAGTTCTTC,CASSPLADSSYNEQFF
.,TRBD2,TRBJ2-5,TRBV5-4,TGTGCCAGCAGCTTACTAGCGGGGGATCGGGGGGAGACCCAGTACTTC,CASSLLAGDRGETQYF
few,TRBD1,TRBJ1-1,TRBV5-1,TGCGCCAGCAGCCTGACAGGGGAGGGCACTGAAGCTTTCTTT,CASSLTGEGTEAFF
few,TRBD1,TRBJ1-4,TRBV2,TGTGCCAGCACCAGACAGGGGCTAAATGAAAAACTGTTTTTT,CASTRQGLNEKLFF
.,.,TRBJ2-2,TRBV5-1,TGCGCCAGCGTCCCTAGCCCCAACACCGGGGAGCTGTTTTTT,CASVPSPNTGELFF
.,TRBD1,TRBJ2-1,TRBV19,TGTGCCAGTAGTGGGACAGAGGACAATGAGCAGTTCTTC,CASSGTEDNEQFF
.,TRBD1,TRBJ2-6,TRBV18,TGTGCCAGCTCACCTCCGGGACAGGGGTCCTATTCTGGGGCCAACGTCCTGACTTTC,CASSPPGQGSYSGANVLTF
once,.,TRBJ1-1,TRBV11-2,TGTGCCAGCAGCTCACTCCGGAGTACTGAAGCTTTCTTT,CASSSLRSTEAFF
few,.,TRBJ1-6,TRBV5-5,TGTGCCAGCAGCTTGAGGGGGTCAACGCCCACACTTTCACCCCTCCACTTT,CASSLRGSTPTLSPLHF
once,.,TRBJ2-2,TRBV9,TGTGCCAGCAGCGTAGAACTCCGACTGAACACCGGGGAGCTGTTTTTT,CASSVELRLNTGELFF
.,.,TRBJ2-3,TRBV9,TGTGCCAGCAGCGTAGCCCCTGCGAGAGGGAAAGGGGATACGCAGTATTTT,CASSVAPARGKGDTQYF
.,.,TRBJ1-2,TRBV27,TGTGCCAGCATTCTCCTGCTAAACCCTTCTTGTGGCTACACCTTC,CASILLLNPSCGYTF
few,.,TRBJ1-1,TRBV5-1,TGCGCCAGCAGCTTGGATGGGAGATACATGAACACTGAAGCTTTCTTT,CASSLDGRYMNTEAFF
.,.,TRBJ1-6,TRBV6-5,TGTGCCAGCAGTTACTCGAATGGGGGCGATTCACCCCTCCACTTT,CASSYSNGGDSPLHF
few,.,TRBJ1-1,TRBV2,TGTGCCAGCAGTGGAGGAGTAAACACTGAAGCTTTCTTT,CASSGGVNTEAFF
.,.,TRBJ2-5,TRBV4-1,TGCGCCAGCAGCCAAAAGTCCGACAGTTGGGGGCTAGAGACCCAGTACTTC,CASSQKSDSWGLETQYF
few,.,TRBJ1-1,TRBV5-1,TGCGCCAGCGGGGTGGGGGGGGTGAACACTGAAGCTTTCTTT,CASGVGGVNTEAFF
.,TRBD2,TRBJ2-1,TRBV19,TGTGCCAGTAGTGGGCCCGGAACAGCGGGGGCCCATGAGCAGTTCTTC,CASSGPGTAGAHEQFF
once,.,TRBJ1-5,TRBV10-3,TGTGCCATCAGTGAGTCGCGCGGGGAGCAGCCCCAGCATTTT,CAISESRGEQPQHF
once,TRBD1,TRBJ1-5,TRBV4-1,TGCGCCAGCAGCCAGTCCGGACAGGGGAATCAGCCCCAGCATTTT,CASSQSGQGNQPQHF
.,.,TRBJ2-2,TRBV11-1,TGTGCCAGCAGCTCCGGGATTGCGAACACCGGGGAGCTGTTTTTT,CASSSGIANTGELFF
.,.,TRBJ1-3,TRBV27,TGTGCCAGCAGTTTATCGAGGGATTTCGGAAACACCATATATTTT,CASSLSRDFGNTIYF
.,TRBD1,TRBJ1-4,TRBV4-2,TGTGCCAGCAGCCAAGATCTTGTGGCAGGGGGCGCCGGGTTGGGTTTCCTCGAAAAACTGTTTTTT,CASSQDLVAGGAGLGFLEKLFF
.,.,TRBJ1-6,TRBV4-1,TGCGCCAGCAGCCAAGATCGGCGGGGTTTTAATTCACCCCTCCACTTT,CASSQDRRGFNSPLHF
.,TRBD1,TRBJ1-1,TRBV7-3,TGTGCCAGCAGCAGTGGGACAGCGAACACTGAAGCTTTCTTT,CASSSGTANTEAFF
.,.,TRBJ2-5,TRBV5-8,TGTGCCAGCAGCTTGGCTCTACAAGAGACCCAGTACTTC,CASSLALQETQYF
.,.,TRBJ1-6,TRBV5-1,TGCGCCAGCAGCCTAGACCCACAAGTGGGTTCACCCCTCCACTTT,CASSLDPQVGSPLHF
.,.,TRBJ1-4,TRBV5-5,TGTGCCAGCAGCTTGGGCGCGGGTCCAACTAATGAAAAACTGTTTTTT,CASSLGAGPTNEKLFF
.,TRBD1,TRBJ1-2,TRBV4-1,TGCGCCAGCAGCCAAGTCCCCATGGACAGGACAGCTAACTATGGCTACACCTTC,CASSQVPMDRTANYGYTF
.,.,TRBJ1-1,TRBV6-5,TGTGCCAGCAGTTCCCCAGGATCTGAAGCTTTCTTT,CASSSPGSEAFF
.,TRBD2,TRBJ2-5,TRBV7-2,TGTGCCAGCAGCTTAGAAAGGGTAGCGGGGGGCCAGCAAGAGACCCAGTACTTC,CASSLERVAGGQQETQYF
.,TRBD1,TRBJ1-1,TRBV18,TGTGCCAGCTCACCACCTAGAACAGGGGGAGGTTCGGAAGCTTTCTTT,CASSPPRTGGGSEAFF
few,.,TRBJ1-5,TRBV5-4,TGTGCCAGCAGCGTAGGAGGATCTAGCAATCAGCCCCAGCATTTT,CASSVGGSSNQPQHF
.,TRBD2,TRBJ2-1,TRBV11-1,TGTGCCAGCAGCTTTAAAAGCGGGGGAATTTACAATGAGCAGTTCTTC,CASSFKSGGIYNEQFF
.,.,TRBJ2-5,TRBV7-9,TGTGCCAGCAGCTTAGCGCAAGGGAGAGAAGAGACCCAGTACTTC,CASSLAQGREETQYF